The 11 T cell receptor beta chains listed next were all sequenced from one sample in a study of blood T cell repertoires in COVID-19. Data came from immunoSEQ multiplex PCR; TCRdb stores just in-frame clones and leaves some out. The data contain tens of thousands of clones, just over 85% of them singletons. Source material: peripheral blood. The receptors here all came from a human donor in a cohort sampled during active COVID-19.

The genes are TRBV3-1 (or the pseudogene TRBV3-2) and TRBJ2-2; tentatively, D is TRBD1 (5 bases). V was clipped by 4 bases and J by 6 bases, with 18 bases between them. Germline CDR1 is LGHDT and CDR2 is YNNKEL (reference sequence). This CDR3 is built from 16 residues. The CDR3 nucleotides are TGTGCCAGCAGCCTATTGGACACGAATCAGGCCGGGGAGCTGTTTTTT. Protein sequence: CASSLLDTNQAGELFF.

The V gene is TRBV13, the J gene TRBJ1-4; 7 nucleotides line up with TRBD1. This CDR3 contains 13 residues. V was pared by 5 bases and J by 8 bases, with 5 bases of the junction left unmatched. The germline V gene has CDR1 PRHDT and CDR2 FYEKMQ (reference sequence). DNA for the CDR3: TGTGCCAGCAGCAGGGGGCAGGCAGAAAAACTGTTTTTT. Translating gives CASSRGQAEKLFF.

V usage is TRBV27 and J usage is TRBJ2-6, with TRBD1 identical over 9 bases. With 5 bases clipped from V and 0 bases from J, the junction kept 14 bases outside the gene matches. Per the germline V gene, CDR1 is MNHEY and CDR2 is SMNVEV (reference sequence). This CDR3 has 20 residues. The chain's CDR3 is CASSAGTGRISDSGANVLTF. In nucleotides, the CDR3 is TGTGCCAGCAGTGCCGGGACAGGGCGGATCTCCGACTCTGGGGCCAACGTCCTGACTTTC.

The rearrangement uses TRBV6-1 and TRBJ2-6, with 8 bases identical to TRBD1. The CDR3 runs 18 residues. From germline, CDR1 is MNHNS and CDR2 SASEGT. V trimming: 1 base; J trimming: 0 bases; junction bases outside the gene matches: 5. The CDR3 coding sequence is TGTGCCAGCAGTGAAGGGACAGGGACCCACTCTGGGGCCAACGTCCTGACTTTC. It translates to CASSEGTGTHSGANVLTF.

This clone was seen a single time. The chain couples TRBV2 to TRBJ2-7; 9 positions match TRBD1. This CDR3 region has 14 residues. V shed 4 bases and J 5 bases; nucleotides not matched to a gene: 6. Germline CDR1 and CDR2: SNHLY and FYNNEI. CDR3 coding DNA: TGTGCCAGCAGTGTGGACAGGGGCGGACACGAGCAGTACTTC. Encoded protein: CASSVDRGGHEQYF. Complete variable domain (other parts from reference TRBV2 and TRBJ2-7): EPEVTQTPSHQVTQMGQEVILRCVPISNHLYFYWYRQILGQKVEFLVSFYNNEISEKSEIFDDQFSVERPDGSNFTLKIRSTKLEDSAMYFCASSVDRGGHEQYFGPGTRLTVT.

V and J are TRBV2 and TRBJ1-3; tentatively, D is TRBD1 (6 bases). Per germline, CDR1 SNHLY and CDR2 FYNNEI. V lost 2 bases and J lost 3, with 17 bases in between. CDR3 size: 17 residues. The CDR3 sequence: CASSEWATGLYGNTIYF. The CDR3 DNA reads TGTGCCAGCAGTGAATGGGCGACAGGATTGTATGGAAACACCATATATTTT.

This clone occurred a few times. The chain couples TRBV24-1 to TRBJ2-3, with 9 bases matching TRBD2. CDR3 length: 15 residues. Looked up from germline, CDR1 is KGHDR and CDR2 is SFDVKD. Germline trimming cut 5 bases from V and 2 bases from J; bases unmatched to any gene: 4. CDR3 DNA: TGTGCCACCAGTGCCGCTAGCGGGAACACAGATACGCAGTATTTT. It yields the protein CATSAASGNTDTQYF.

This chain joins TRBV11-3 and TRBJ2-3; the match to TRBD2 covers 12 bases. The germline gives CDR1 SGHNT, CDR2 YENEEA. V trimming: 5 bases; J trimming: 4 bases; junction bases outside the gene matches: 16. The CDR3 contains 19 residues. CDR3 DNA: TGTGCCAGCAGCCTCGGGCTAGCGGGAGGGCCGGTTGCCGCAGATACGCAGTATTTT. This codes for CASSLGLAGGPVAADTQYF.

The rearrangement uses TRBV11-2 and TRBJ2-1, with 7 nucleotides matching TRBD2. J gave up 2 bases and V 1 base, and 8 bases lay outside the gene matches. Germline assignment: CDR1 SGHAT and CDR2 FQNNGV. This CDR3 contains 17 residues. The CDR3 protein is CASSLVIAGRTYNEQFF. For the CDR3, the DNA is TGTGCCAGCAGCTTAGTTATAGCGGGCCGAACCTACAATGAGCAGTTCTTC.

J is TRBJ2-7 and V is TRBV10-2; no reliable D call. This CDR3 spans 13 amino acids. Germline V gene sequence: CDR1 WSHSY, CDR2 SAAADI. V lost 3 bases to trimming and J lost 3 bases, with 9 bases between them. Written as DNA, the CDR3 is TGCGCCAGCAGTGATATGCTGAGCTACGAGCAGTACTTC. Translated, it gives CASSDMLSYEQYF.

The chain is built from TRBV7-2 and TRBJ1-2; D not resolved. Trimming removed 5 bases from V and 6 bases from J, with 13 bases in between. The CDR3 length is 13 residues. Per the germline V gene, CDR1 is SGHTA and CDR2 is FQGNSA. CDR3 loop: CASSLSAVNGYTF. CDR3 in DNA: TGTGCCAGCAGCCTATCTGCGGTAAATGGCTACACCTTC.